The 15 T cell receptor beta chains below all came from one sample that was sequenced in a study of cytomegalovirus exposure and HLA in healthy donors. It was with 60 Vbeta and 13 Jbeta primers that the PCR ran. The assay was immunoSEQ multiplex PCR, and TCRdb's table has in-frame clones only and misses some. The sample has 250,000 to 350,000 clones; roughly 85% are singletons. The sample consisted of PBMCs. These receptors all come from a man aged 40-49 years in good health and CMV-seropositive.

The CDR3 DNA follows: TGTGCCAGCAGCGGAGGGACAGCTTATGGCTACACCTTC. Translating it yields CASSGGTAYGYTF. The chain combines TRBV27 with TRBJ1-2; TRBD1 matches 7 bases. Unmatched junction bases numbered 6, after V lost 6 bases and J lost 5 bases. Germline CDR1 MNHEY, CDR2 SMNVEV (reference sequence). This CDR3 comprises 13 residues.

The CDR3 loop reads CASSLGGLAGYQETQYF. The DNA of the CDR3 is TGTGCCAGCAGCTTAGGGGGCCTAGCGGGGTACCAAGAGACCCAGTACTTC. This chain joins TRBV7-2 and TRBJ2-5, with 9 bases aligning to TRBD2. The CDR3 is 17 amino acids. Germline CDR1 SGHTA, CDR2 FQGNSA. The J segment lost 0 bases and the V segment lost 1 base, leaving 6 bases of the junction unmatched.

Comments on this clone: At one end the junction does not follow the germline gene, possibly because of a read error. V usage is TRBV14 and J usage is TRBJ2-7; weak D call: TRBD1 (6 bases). This CDR3 contains 12 residues. The germline gives CDR1 SGHDN, CDR2 FVKESK. CDR3 protein: CASSQAPGEMNF. In DNA form, the CDR3 reads TGTGCCAGCAGCCAAGCCCCAGGGGAAATGAACTTC.

The CDR3 protein is CASSIKAGETSNEQFF. The DNA for the CDR3 is TGTGCCAGTAGTATAAAAGCGGGAGAAACAAGCAATGAGCAGTTCTTC. This rearrangement joins TRBV19 to TRBJ2-1, with 8 bases aligning to TRBD2. Germline CDR1 LNHDA, CDR2 SQIVND (reference sequence). CDR3 length: 16 residues. J lost 6 bases, V lost 2 bases, and 9 bases had no gene match. Combining the CDR3 with reference TRBV19 and TRBJ2-1 gives the whole variable domain DGGITQSPKYLFRKEGQNVTLSCEQNLNHDAMYWYRQDPGQGLRLIYYSQIVNDFQKGDIAEGYSVSREKKESFPLTVTSAQKNPTAFYLCASSIKAGETSNEQFFGPGTRLTVL.

This clone has only a few counts. The V gene is TRBV6-1, the J gene TRBJ1-5, with TRBD1 matching over 9 bases. Trimming removed 1 base from V and 7 bases from J; junction bases left unmatched: 5. The germline V gene has CDR1 MNHNS and CDR2 SASEGT. CDR3 size: 15 residues. The CDR3 nucleotides read TGTGCCAGCAGTGAAGACAGGGGGCGCCAGCAGCCCCAGCATTTT. Protein: CASSEDRGRQQPQHF.

CDR3 sequence (DNA): TGTGCCAGCAGTTTATCCTTCGGACAGGGGCTCTACGAGCAGTACTTC. Protein product: CASSLSFGQGLYEQYF. The rearrangement links TRBV27 to TRBJ2-5; 9 bases agree with TRBD1. The better agreement between TRBJ2-7 and the DNA end casts doubt on the J call. CDR3 size: 16 residues. The germline CDR1 and CDR2 sequences are MNHEY and SMNVEV (reference sequence).

In this sample, this clone turned up once. The chain joins TRBV9 to TRBJ2-3; D call uncertain. The CDR3 has 13 residues. Per germline, CDR1 SGDLS and CDR2 YYNGEE. V shed 4 bases and J shed 0 bases, with 6 bases lying between them. The DNA of the CDR3 is TGTGCCAGCAGCTTCTCTAGCACAGATACGCAGTATTTT. The encoded protein is CASSFSSTDTQYF.

The chain has TRBV11-2 and TRBJ2-7; tentative D call: TRBD2 (6 bases). Trimming cost V 4 bases and J 5 bases, with 18 bases left between them. Germline V CDR1 and CDR2: SGHAT, FQNNGV. This CDR3 spans 15 amino acids. CDR3 residues: CASSSGHGGKDEQYF. The CDR3 bases are TGTGCCAGCAGCTCCGGACATGGCGGGAAGGACGAGCAGTACTTC.

The rearrangement uses TRBV30 and TRBJ2-7, with D hard to call. Germline CDR1 GTSNPN, CDR2 SVGIG (reference sequence). With 5 bases removed from V and 1 base from J, the gap between germline ends came to 9 bases. The CDR3 runs 12 residues. CDR3 protein: CAWGGGSYEQYF. CDR3 in DNA: TGTGCCTGGGGCGGTGGGTCCTACGAGCAGTACTTC.

The gene calls are TRBV11-2 and TRBJ2-2; 10 nucleotides align to TRBD2. The CDR3 sequence is 17 residues long. V trimming: 5 bases; J trimming: 7 bases; junction bases outside the gene matches: 13. Germline values: CDR1 SGHAT, CDR2 FQNNGV. The DNA for the CDR3 is TGTGCCAGCAGCCCCGTAGGGGCTAGCGGGAGCTACGGGGAGCTGTTTTTT. Its translation is CASSPVGASGSYGELFF.

This clone appeared a few times. The chain carries TRBV27 and TRBJ2-3; D is possibly TRBD2 (6 bases). Trimming left V 3 bases short and J 6 bases short, with 13 bases between. The germline V gene encodes CDR1 MNHEY and CDR2 SMNVEV (reference sequence). The CDR3 loop spans 14 amino acids. This CDR3 is CASSFGGAGDTQYF. CDR3 coding DNA: TGTGCCAGCAGTTTCGGGGGAGCAGGGGATACGCAGTATTTT.

This chain uses TRBV9 with TRBJ2-2; unclear D gene. Trimming took 0 bases from V and 6 from J, leaving 3 bases between them. The CDR3 covers 12 residues. The germline V gene encodes CDR1 SGDLS and CDR2 YYNGEE. The CDR3: CASSVDSGELFF. CDR3 bases: TGTGCCAGCAGCGTAGACTCCGGGGAGCTGTTTTTT.

J is TRBJ2-3 and V is TRBV5-1; the D gene is possibly TRBD2 (5 bases). Per germline, CDR1 SGHRS and CDR2 YFSETQ. The length of the CDR3 is 16 residues. The V gene lost 4 bases and the J gene lost 0 bases, with 15 bases spanning the gap. The CDR3 DNA follows: TGCGCCAGCAGCAGAAGCGGCCAGACGAGCACAGATACGCAGTATTTT. Translated, it gives CASSRSGQTSTDTQYF.

This clone was observed a handful of times. The rearrangement links TRBV27 to TRBJ2-7; maybe TRBD2 (6 bases). With 0 bases removed from V and 3 bases from J, the gap between germline ends came to 12 bases. The CDR3 has 15 residues. Looked up from germline, CDR1 is MNHEY and CDR2 is SMNVEV (reference sequence). For the CDR3, the DNA is TGTGCCAGCAGTTTATCGCCTAGCGCCTTCTACGAGCAGTACTTC. Its protein is CASSLSPSAFYEQYF.

The rearrangement uses TRBV6-5 and TRBJ2-7, with TRBD2 matching 7 bases. The CDR3 is 12 residues long. The germline V gene encodes CDR1 MNHEY and CDR2 SVGAGI. The CDR3 loop is CVTGTTSREQYF. CDR3 coding DNA: TGTGTCACCGGGACTACCTCGCGGGAGCAGTACTTC.